This T cell receptor (beta chain) came from a study of identical twins' blood T cells. Six healthy women, forming three identical twin pairs, donated samples. All three twin pairs grew up together with likely shared infections and vaccines. The germline CDR1 and CDR2 sequences are ENHRY and SYGVKD. This CDR3 comprises 14 residues. After removal of 4 bases from V and 5 bases from J, the junction contained 3 bases not matched to a gene. TCRdb passed the 5' RACE reads through MiXCR, listing each CDR3 protein once. Of about 370,000 distinct CDR3 sequences in the sample, 28% are singletons; the top ten hold 5.5% to 6.5%. This clonotype has just a few counts. Its antigen remains unknown. Study findings and constraints: Top TCRbeta clonotypes were shared more with twin than unrelated donors. Mainly, cloneset size products determined shared clonotypes, twins included.

The chain is built from TRBV10-3 and TRBJ2-2, with 8 bases that match TRBD2. Material for sequencing was PBMCs. This receptor was taken from a woman aged 18-55 years in good health. CDR3 nucleotides: TGTGCCATCAGTGCCCCGGGGGGGACCGGGGAGCTGTTTTTT. It is translated as CAISAPGGTGELFF.